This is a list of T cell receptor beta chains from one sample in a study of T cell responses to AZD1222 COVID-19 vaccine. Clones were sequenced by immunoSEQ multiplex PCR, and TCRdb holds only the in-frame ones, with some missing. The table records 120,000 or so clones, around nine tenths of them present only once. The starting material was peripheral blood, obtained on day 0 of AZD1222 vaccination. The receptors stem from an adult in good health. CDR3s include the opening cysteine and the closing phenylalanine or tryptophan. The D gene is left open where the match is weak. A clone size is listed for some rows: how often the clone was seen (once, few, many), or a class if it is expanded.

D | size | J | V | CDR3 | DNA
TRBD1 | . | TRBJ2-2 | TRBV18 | CASSPPGQPNTGELFF | TGTGCCAGCTCACCACCGGGACAGCCGAACACCGGGGAGCTGTTTTTT
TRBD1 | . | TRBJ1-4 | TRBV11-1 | CASSTGQGNEKLFF | TGTGCCAGCAGCACAGGACAGGGAAATGAAAAACTGTTTTTT
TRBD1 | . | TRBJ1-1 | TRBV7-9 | CASSSFEGAVTEAFF | TGTGCCAGCAGCTCCTTTGAGGGGGCCGTGACTGAAGCTTTCTTT
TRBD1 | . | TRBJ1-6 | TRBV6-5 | CASNAGDRDHSPLHF | TGTGCCAGCAACGCTGGGGACAGGGATCATTCACCCCTCCACTTT
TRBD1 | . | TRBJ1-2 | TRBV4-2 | CASSQGTGERNGYTF | TGTGCCAGCAGCCAGGGGACAGGGGAACGAAATGGCTACACCTTC
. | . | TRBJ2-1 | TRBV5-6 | CASSTSGLSYNEQFF | TGTGCCAGCAGCACGTCGGGACTCTCCTACAATGAGCAGTTCTTC
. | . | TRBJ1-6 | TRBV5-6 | CASSTGFSSYNSPLHF | TGTGCCAGCAGCACGGGGTTCAGCTCCTATAATTCACCCCTCCACTTT
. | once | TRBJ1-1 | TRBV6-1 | CASSEYGDTEAFF | TGTGCCAGCAGTGAATACGGGGACACTGAAGCTTTCTTT
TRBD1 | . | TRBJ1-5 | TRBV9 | CASSVGQGNQPQHF | TGTGCCAGCAGCGTTGGACAGGGCAATCAGCCCCAGCATTTT
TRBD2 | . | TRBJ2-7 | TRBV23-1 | CASSRPTSDLYEQYF | TGCGCCAGCAGTCGACCGACTAGCGACCTCTACGAGCAGTACTTC
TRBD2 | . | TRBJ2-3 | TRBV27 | CASSLGAGGPSTDTQYF | TGTGCCAGCAGTTTAGGGGCGGGGGGGCCTAGCACAGATACGCAGTATTTT
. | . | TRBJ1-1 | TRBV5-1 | CASSLQPTSAEAFF | TGCGCCAGCAGCTTGCAGCCTACCTCGGCTGAAGCTTTCTTT
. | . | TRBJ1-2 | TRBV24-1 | CATSDPPIKINYGYTF | TGTGCCACCAGTGACCCCCCTATTAAGATTAACTATGGCTACACCTTC
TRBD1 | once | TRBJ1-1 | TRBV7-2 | CASSLSGTGRTEAFF | TGTGCCAGCAGCCTCTCCGGGACAGGGAGGACTGAAGCTTTCTTT
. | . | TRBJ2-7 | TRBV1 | CTSSQARTHEQYF | TGCACCAGCAGCCAAGCCCGGACCCACGAGCAGTACTTC
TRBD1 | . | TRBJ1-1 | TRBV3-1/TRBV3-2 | CASSQRGTGAYTEAFF | TGTGCCAGCAGCCAAAGGGGCACAGGGGCTTACACTGAAGCTTTCTTT
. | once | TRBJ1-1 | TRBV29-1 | CSVCPGQYTEAFF | TGCAGCGTTTGCCCCGGACAGTACACTGAAGCTTTCTTT
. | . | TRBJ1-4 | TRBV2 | CASREQAIGEKLFF | TGTGCCAGCAGGGAACAGGCCATTGGTGAAAAACTGTTTTTT
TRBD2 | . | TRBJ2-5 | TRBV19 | CASMGLAGNQETQYF | TGTGCCAGTATGGGCCTAGCGGGGAACCAAGAGACCCAGTACTTC
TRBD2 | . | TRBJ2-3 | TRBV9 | CASSVGSGRMSDTQYF | TGTGCCAGCAGCGTAGGTAGCGGGAGGATGTCCGATACGCAGTATTTT